This TCR beta chain was captured by sequencing in a study of shared clonotypes between healthy human individuals. Looking at the study overall: Per donor, CD8 memory used one plate, CD8 naive used two, CD4 memory used three and CD4 naive used three. Study-level points and caveats: As a rule, naive subsets had a larger estimated richness than memory subsets. Clonotype sharing among the donors was expected to vary with sequencing depth.

Deep-level settings were used for running the assay. Assay: immunoSEQ multiplex PCR; the TCRdb copy retains only in-frame clones and omits some. This table has under 600,000 clones, roughly 98% appearing once. Positively selected for CCR7, the CD45RO-negative cells used as naive CD8 cells excluded terminally differentiated effector memory CD45RA+ cells. Germline V lookup: CDR1 MDHEN, CDR2 SYDVKM. With 9 bases removed from V and 6 bases from J, the gap between germline ends came to 6 bases. CDR3 length: 10 residues. As regards this clone: Its cognate antigen is unknown.

The sequence came from a man aged 25-40 years in good health. This rearrangement joins TRBV28 to TRBJ1-5; D is unresolved. The sample taken for sequencing was naive CD8+ T cells sorted from blood. The CDR3 loop reads CASSIQPQHF. CDR3 bases: TGTGCCAGTTCTATTCAGCCCCAGCATTTT. Looking up the rest from reference TRBV28 and TRBJ1-5 gives the full variable domain: DVKVTQSSRYLVKRTGEKVFLECVQDMDHENMFWYRQDPGLGLRLIYFSYDVKMKEKGDIPEGYSVSREKKERFSLILESASTNQTSMYLCASSIQPQHFGDGTRLSIL.